The rows below give T cell receptor beta chains drawn from one sample of a study of T cell repertoires in aging, cancer and after chemotherapy. TCRdb re-derived calls from the multiplex PCR reads in MiXCR, one entry per CDR3 protein. The sample consists of some 780 distinct CDR3 sequences, just under 75% of them appearing once. Sequencing was performed on blood. The receptors shown here come from a human donor with a blood cancer. CDR3s include the opening cysteine and the closing phenylalanine or tryptophan. Fields, in order: D gene, J gene, CDR3 length, V gene, CDR3 protein. D genes are given only for firm matches.

>-|TRBJ2-1|13|TRBV6-1
CASRQEGAVEQFF
>-|TRBJ2-3|14|TRBV12-3/TRBV12-4
CASSSSDSPDTQYF
>-|TRBJ2-7|11|TRBV7-9
CARRGGDEQYF
>-|TRBJ2-3|15|TRBV20-1
CSARDWRGSTDTQYF
>-|TRBJ2-3|17|TRBV5-1
CASSLAGLGSPAGTQYF
>TRBD1|TRBJ1-1|16|TRBV27
CASSATGGRFRTEAFF
>-|TRBJ1-5|13|TRBV5-6
CASSLGANQPQHF
>-|TRBJ1-2|17|TRBV7-9
CASSLEGGFGDLYGYTF
>-|TRBJ1-2|14|TRBV6-5
CASRGTVLNYGYTF
>-|TRBJ2-1|14|TRBV29-1
CSVPGTNSYNEQFF
>TRBD1|TRBJ2-5|14|TRBV24-1
CATSGQGGEETQYF
>TRBD1|TRBJ1-4|17|TRBV12-3/TRBV12-4
CASSFGTGGTTNEKLFF
>-|TRBJ2-2|12|TRBV19
CASSIRSGELFF
>TRBD1|TRBJ1-2|13|TRBV5-4
CASSVQGDIGYTF
>-|TRBJ1-1|14|TRBV12-3/TRBV12-4
CASSPRVGAGGAFF
>-|TRBJ2-6|15|TRBV14
CASSQSGSGANVLTF
>-|TRBJ1-1|14|TRBV18
CASSPLPQNTEAFF
>-|TRBJ2-5|13|TRBV11-1
CASSLSRKETQYF
>-|TRBJ1-6|14|TRBV28
CASRRSSYNSPLHF
>TRBD1|TRBJ1-2|16|TRBV19
CASSSPGTGGPYGYTF
>-|TRBJ2-2|14|TRBV7-9
CASSFNANTGELFF
>-|TRBJ2-1|16|TRBV6-5
CASSRSGKPFYNEQFF
>-|TRBJ2-3|15|TRBV7-4
CASSKGLANTDTQYF
>-|TRBJ2-5|12|TRBV30
CAWTLLGGTQYF
>-|TRBJ1-5|13|TRBV19
CASSGGAQQPQHF
>TRBD2|TRBJ2-3|14|TRBV6-1
CASSLAGGTDTQYF
>TRBD1|TRBJ1-5|15|TRBV12-3/TRBV12-4
CASSLLRQGLGPQHF
>TRBD1|TRBJ1-6|15|TRBV5-6
CASSFGGTGDSPLHF
>-|TRBJ2-1|17|TRBV9
CASSVASVQSPYNEQFF
>-|TRBJ1-5|12|TRBV15
CATSRDNQPQHF
>-|TRBJ1-4|13|TRBV19
CASLDATNEKLFF
>-|TRBJ1-4|14|TRBV28
CASSFGVEGEKLFF
>TRBD2|TRBJ2-5|16|TRBV27
CASSQGLAGLEETQYF
>-|TRBJ1-5|16|TRBV30
CAWSDPGTDSNQPQHF
>-|TRBJ2-2|15|TRBV6-2/TRBV6-3
CASSIVGGYTGELFF
>-|TRBJ2-2|15|TRBV4-1
CASSAAYSEAGELFF
>-|TRBJ2-7|13|TRBV7-6
CASSGEEDTEQYF
>TRBD2|TRBJ2-5|16|TRBV20-1
CSARDPRTGGRETQYF
>TRBD1|TRBJ2-7|17|TRBV6-2/TRBV6-3
CASSYSIGTGGIYEQYF
>-|TRBJ2-5|13|TRBV30
CAWSVQTGETQYF
>TRBD2|TRBJ2-2|18|TRBV12-3/TRBV12-4
CASSTRDSGGPSTGELFF
>-|TRBJ2-6|17|TRBV12-3/TRBV12-4
CASSATGYAAGANVLTF
>TRBD2|TRBJ2-3|15|TRBV29-1
CSTSGTSGRTDTQYF
>-|TRBJ2-3|14|TRBV19
CASSIVGVLDTQYF
>TRBD2|TRBJ2-5|16|TRBV7-2
CASSLTSGRRSETQYF
>-|TRBJ2-6|13|TRBV5-1
CASSFSGANVLTF
>-|TRBJ1-3|15|TRBV6-4
CASRTGTPFGNTIYF
>-|TRBJ2-3|18|TRBV5-6
CASSLKADVGTRVYTQYF
>TRBD1|TRBJ1-2|13|TRBV29-1
CSVEGQGVYGYTF
>-|TRBJ2-3|15|TRBV12-3/TRBV12-4
CASSPGQPGTDTQYF